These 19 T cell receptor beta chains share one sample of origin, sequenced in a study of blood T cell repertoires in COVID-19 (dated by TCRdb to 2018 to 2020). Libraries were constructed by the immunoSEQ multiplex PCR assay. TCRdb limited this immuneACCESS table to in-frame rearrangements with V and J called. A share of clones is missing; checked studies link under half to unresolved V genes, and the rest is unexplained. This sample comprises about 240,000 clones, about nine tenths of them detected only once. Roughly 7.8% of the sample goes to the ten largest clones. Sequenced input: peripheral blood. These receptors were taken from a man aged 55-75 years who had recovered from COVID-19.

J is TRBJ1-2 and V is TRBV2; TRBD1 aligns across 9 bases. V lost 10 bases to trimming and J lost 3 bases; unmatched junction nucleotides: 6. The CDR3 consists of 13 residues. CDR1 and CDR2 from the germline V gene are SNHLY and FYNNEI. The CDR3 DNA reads TGTGCCATGACAGGGGGGATTGACTATGGCTACACCTTC. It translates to CAMTGGIDYGYTF.

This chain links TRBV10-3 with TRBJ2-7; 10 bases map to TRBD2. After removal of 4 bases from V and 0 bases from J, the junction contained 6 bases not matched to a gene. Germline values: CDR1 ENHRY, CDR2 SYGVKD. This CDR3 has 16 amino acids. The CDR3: CAISAPSGGSSYEQYF. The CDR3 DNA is TGTGCCATCAGTGCCCCTAGCGGGGGCTCCTCCTACGAGCAGTACTTC.

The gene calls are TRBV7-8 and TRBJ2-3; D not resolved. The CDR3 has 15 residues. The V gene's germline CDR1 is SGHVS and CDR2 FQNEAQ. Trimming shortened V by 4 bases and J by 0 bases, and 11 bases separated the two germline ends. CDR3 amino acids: CASSSRVTSTDTQYF. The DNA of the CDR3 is TGTGCCAGCAGCTCCCGGGTTACTAGCACAGATACGCAGTATTTT.

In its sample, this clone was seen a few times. The CDR3 reads CASSAWESWNTIYF. CDR3 DNA: TGTGCCAGCAGCGCCTGGGAGTCCTGGAACACCATATATTTT. The J gene is TRBJ1-3, the V gene TRBV7-9, with D unresolved. The CDR3 sequence is 14 residues long. Between the trimmed V and J ends, which lost 5 bases and 7 bases, there was a span of 15 bases. The V gene's germline CDR1 is SEHNR and CDR2 FQNEAQ (reference sequence).

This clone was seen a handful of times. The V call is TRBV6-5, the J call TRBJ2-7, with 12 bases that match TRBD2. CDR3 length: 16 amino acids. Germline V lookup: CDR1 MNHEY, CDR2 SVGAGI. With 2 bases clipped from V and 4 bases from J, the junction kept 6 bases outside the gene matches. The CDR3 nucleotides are TGTGCCAGCAGTTACCCAGGACTAGCGGGGACTTACGAGCAGTACGTC. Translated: CASSYPGLAGTYEQYV.

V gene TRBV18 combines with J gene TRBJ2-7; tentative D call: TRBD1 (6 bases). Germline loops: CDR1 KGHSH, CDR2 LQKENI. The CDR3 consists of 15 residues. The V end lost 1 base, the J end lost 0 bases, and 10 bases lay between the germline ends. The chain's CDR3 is CASSPRTASSYEQYF. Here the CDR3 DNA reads TGTGCCAGCTCACCACGGACAGCGAGCTCCTACGAGCAGTACTTC.

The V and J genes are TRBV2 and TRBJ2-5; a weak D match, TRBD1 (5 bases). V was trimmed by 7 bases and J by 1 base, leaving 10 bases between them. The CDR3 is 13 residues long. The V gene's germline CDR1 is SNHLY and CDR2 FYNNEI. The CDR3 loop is CASTPQVQETQYF. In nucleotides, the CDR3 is TGTGCCAGCACTCCACAGGTCCAAGAGACCCAGTACTTC.

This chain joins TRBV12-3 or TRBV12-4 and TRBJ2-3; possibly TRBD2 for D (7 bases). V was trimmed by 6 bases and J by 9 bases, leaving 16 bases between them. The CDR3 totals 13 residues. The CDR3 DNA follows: TGTGCCAGCAGACGCCAAGAGGGGGGGACGCAGTATTTT. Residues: CASRRQEGGTQYF.

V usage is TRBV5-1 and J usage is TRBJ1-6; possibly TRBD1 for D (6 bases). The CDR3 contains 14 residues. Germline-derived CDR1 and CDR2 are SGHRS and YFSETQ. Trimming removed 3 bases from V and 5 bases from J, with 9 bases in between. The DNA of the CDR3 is TGCGCCAGCAGCTCCGGACAGAATAATTCACCCCTCCACTTT. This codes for CASSSGQNNSPLHF.

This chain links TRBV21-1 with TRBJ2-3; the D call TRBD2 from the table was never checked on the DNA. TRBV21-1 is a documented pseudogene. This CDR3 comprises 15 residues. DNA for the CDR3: TGTGCCAGCAGCAAAGGTAAGAGTAGCACAGATACGCAGTATTTT. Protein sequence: CASSKGKSSTDTQYF.

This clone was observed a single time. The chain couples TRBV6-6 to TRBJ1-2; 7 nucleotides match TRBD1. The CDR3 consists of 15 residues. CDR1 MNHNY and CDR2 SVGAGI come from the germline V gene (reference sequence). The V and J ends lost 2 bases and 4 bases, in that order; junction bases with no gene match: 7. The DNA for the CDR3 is TGTGCCAGCAGTTACGTGACAGGGATGTTCTATGGCTACACCTTC. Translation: CASSYVTGMFYGYTF.

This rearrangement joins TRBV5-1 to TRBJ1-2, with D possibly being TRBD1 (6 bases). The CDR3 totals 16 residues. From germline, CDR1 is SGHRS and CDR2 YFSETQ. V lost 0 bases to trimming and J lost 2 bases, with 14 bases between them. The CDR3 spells CASSLASQGRNYGYTF. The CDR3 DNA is TGCGCCAGCAGCTTGGCCTCCCAGGGGCGCAACTATGGCTACACCTTC.

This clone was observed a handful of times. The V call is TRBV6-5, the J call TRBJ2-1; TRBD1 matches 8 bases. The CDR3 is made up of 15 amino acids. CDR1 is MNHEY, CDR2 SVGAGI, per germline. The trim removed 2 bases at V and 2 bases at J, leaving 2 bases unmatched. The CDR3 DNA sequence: TGTGCCAGCAGTTACGGACAGGGCCCCTACAATGAGCAGTTCTTC. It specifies CASSYGQGPYNEQFF.

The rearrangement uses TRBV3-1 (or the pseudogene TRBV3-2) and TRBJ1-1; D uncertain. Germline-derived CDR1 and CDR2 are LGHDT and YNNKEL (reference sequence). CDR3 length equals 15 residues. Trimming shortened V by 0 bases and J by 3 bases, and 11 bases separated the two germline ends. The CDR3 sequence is CASSQDPGWDTEAFF. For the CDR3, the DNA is TGTGCCAGCAGCCAAGACCCGGGTTGGGACACTGAAGCTTTCTTT.

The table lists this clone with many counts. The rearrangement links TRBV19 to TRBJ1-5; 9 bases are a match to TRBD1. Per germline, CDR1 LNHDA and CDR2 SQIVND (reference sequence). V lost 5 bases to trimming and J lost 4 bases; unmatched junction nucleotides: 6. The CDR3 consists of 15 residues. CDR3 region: CASSLVDRGNQPQHF. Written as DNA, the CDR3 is TGTGCCAGTAGTCTGGTCGACAGGGGGAATCAGCCCCAGCATTTT.

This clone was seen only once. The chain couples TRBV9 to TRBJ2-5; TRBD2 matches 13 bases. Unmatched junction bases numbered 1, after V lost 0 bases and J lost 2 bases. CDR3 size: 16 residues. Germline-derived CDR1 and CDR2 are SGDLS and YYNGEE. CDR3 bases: TGTGCCAGCAGCGTAGTGGGACTAGCGGGGCAAGAGACCCAGTACTTC. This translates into CASSVVGLAGQETQYF.

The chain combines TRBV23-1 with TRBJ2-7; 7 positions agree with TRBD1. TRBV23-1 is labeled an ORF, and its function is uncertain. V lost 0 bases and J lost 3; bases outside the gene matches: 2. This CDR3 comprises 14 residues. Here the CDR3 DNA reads TGCGCCAGCAGTCAATCGGGACAGCTCTACGAGCAGTACGTC. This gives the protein CASSQSGQLYEQYV.

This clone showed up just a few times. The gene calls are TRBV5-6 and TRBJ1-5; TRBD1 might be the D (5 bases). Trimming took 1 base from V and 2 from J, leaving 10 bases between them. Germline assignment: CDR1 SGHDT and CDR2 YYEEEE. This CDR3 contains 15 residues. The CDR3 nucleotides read TGTGCCAGCAGCTTGCAGGGTGTGGGCAATCAGCCCCAGCATTTT. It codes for CASSLQGVGNQPQHF.

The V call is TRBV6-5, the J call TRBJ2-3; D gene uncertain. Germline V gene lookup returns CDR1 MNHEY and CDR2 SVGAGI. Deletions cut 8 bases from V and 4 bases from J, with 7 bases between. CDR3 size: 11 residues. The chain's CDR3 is CASSNADTQYF. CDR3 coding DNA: TGTGCCAGCTCTAACGCAGATACGCAGTATTTT.